These T cell receptor beta chains were read from a single sample in a study of a mutant IDH1 vaccine in newly diagnosed glioma. Sequencing was performed with immunoSEQ multiplex PCR; in TCRdb, only in-frame clones are kept and a portion is missing. Among 15,000 to 20,000 clones listed, 95% to 96% were seen once. The sequencing here drew on peripheral blood mononuclear cells (PBMCs), taken from a glioma patient treated with radiotherapy, temozolomide or both. Receptors originate from a woman aged 18-35 years with glioma. Some clones in this sample may be carry-over from other donors' samples. The CDR3 runs from the conserved cysteine through the conserved F or W. The order of the fields is J gene, V gene, D gene, clone size, CDR3 protein, CDR3 DNA. The D gene is left open where the match is weak. Clone size, where shown, is once, few, many, or a class for clones that have expanded.

J gene: TRBJ2-1
V gene: TRBV7-9
D gene: -
clone size: -
CDR3 protein: CASSDYSNEQFF
CDR3 DNA: TGTGCCAGCAGCGACTACAGTAATGAGCAGTTCTTC

J gene: TRBJ1-6
V gene: TRBV19
D gene: TRBD1
clone size: -
CDR3 protein: CASSRTGRSDNSPLHF
CDR3 DNA: TGTGCCAGTAGTCGGACAGGAAGATCGGACAATTCACCCCTCCACTTT

J gene: TRBJ2-1
V gene: TRBV2
D gene: TRBD1
clone size: -
CDR3 protein: CASKGQGNEQFF
CDR3 DNA: TGTGCCAGCAAAGGACAGGGCAATGAGCAGTTCTTC

J gene: TRBJ1-4
V gene: TRBV18
D gene: -
clone size: -
CDR3 protein: CASSPDREKLFF
CDR3 DNA: TGTGCCAGCTCACCCGACAGGGAAAAACTGTTTTTT

J gene: TRBJ2-3
V gene: TRBV5-5
D gene: -
clone size: -
CDR3 protein: CASILMEIPDTQYF
CDR3 DNA: TGTGCCAGCATCTTGATGGAGATCCCAGATACGCAGTATTTT

J gene: TRBJ1-1
V gene: TRBV19
D gene: -
clone size: -
CDR3 protein: CASSIVGGESTEAFF
CDR3 DNA: TGTGCCAGTAGTATAGTTGGGGGGGAGAGCACTGAAGCTTTCTTT

J gene: TRBJ2-7
V gene: TRBV27
D gene: -
clone size: -
CDR3 protein: CASLGTLLSYEQYF
CDR3 DNA: TGTGCCAGCCTGGGGACTTTATTATCCTACGAGCAGTACTTC

J gene: TRBJ2-2
V gene: TRBV27
D gene: -
clone size: -
CDR3 protein: CASSPRQGGGELFF
CDR3 DNA: TGTGCCAGCAGTCCCCGACAGGGAGGCGGGGAGCTGTTTTTT

J gene: TRBJ1-4
V gene: TRBV10-3
D gene: TRBD1
clone size: -
CDR3 protein: CAISRQGPTNEKLFF
CDR3 DNA: TGTGCCATCAGTCGACAGGGGCCGACTAATGAAAAACTGTTTTTT

J gene: TRBJ2-7
V gene: TRBV12-5
D gene: -
clone size: -
CDR3 protein: CASGLGRGALDYEQYF
CDR3 DNA: TGTGCTAGTGGTTTGGGAAGGGGTGCGCTAGACTACGAGCAGTACTTC

J gene: TRBJ2-2
V gene: TRBV7-3
D gene: -
clone size: once
CDR3 protein: CASSLWNTGELFF
CDR3 DNA: TGTGCCAGCAGCTTATGGAACACCGGGGAGCTGTTTTTT

J gene: TRBJ2-1
V gene: TRBV6-1
D gene: -
clone size: -
CDR3 protein: CASRTTGTLNEQFF
CDR3 DNA: TGTGCCAGCAGAACCACAGGGACCCTCAATGAGCAGTTCTTC

J gene: TRBJ1-1
V gene: TRBV10-3
D gene: -
clone size: -
CDR3 protein: CAISLGGRATEAFF
CDR3 DNA: TGTGCCATCAGTTTGGGGGGCCGAGCCACTGAAGCTTTCTTT

J gene: TRBJ1-3
V gene: TRBV27
D gene: -
clone size: -
CDR3 protein: CASSPGSPSGNTIYF
CDR3 DNA: TGTGCCAGCAGTCCTGGGAGCCCTTCTGGAAACACCATATATTTT

J gene: TRBJ1-3
V gene: TRBV19
D gene: -
clone size: -
CDR3 protein: CASSISDSGNTIYF
CDR3 DNA: TGTGCCAGTAGTATCTCGGACTCTGGAAACACCATATATTTT

J gene: TRBJ1-2
V gene: TRBV7-2
D gene: -
clone size: -
CDR3 protein: CASSPLGFFGYTF
CDR3 DNA: TGTGCCAGCAGCCCCCTGGGTTTTTTTGGCTACACCTTC

J gene: TRBJ1-2
V gene: TRBV7-2
D gene: -
clone size: once
CDR3 protein: CASSLPGRYGYTF
CDR3 DNA: TGTGCCAGCAGCTTGCCCGGTCGGTATGGCTACACCTTC

J gene: TRBJ2-7
V gene: TRBV13
D gene: TRBD1
clone size: -
CDR3 protein: CASSHSTRDRKYEQYF
CDR3 DNA: TGTGCCAGCAGCCATAGTACCCGGGACAGGAAGTACGAGCAGTACTTC

J gene: TRBJ2-1
V gene: TRBV4-1
D gene: TRBD1
clone size: -
CDR3 protein: CASSHSLIARDSNNEQFF
CDR3 DNA: TGCGCCAGCAGCCACTCATTGATCGCCCGGGACAGCAACAATGAGCAGTTCTTC

J gene: TRBJ2-6
V gene: TRBV7-2
D gene: TRBD1
clone size: -
CDR3 protein: CASTWGQDQTGANVLTF
CDR3 DNA: TGTGCCAGCACATGGGGACAGGATCAAACTGGGGCCAACGTCCTGACTTTC

J gene: TRBJ2-3
V gene: TRBV18
D gene: TRBD2
clone size: once
CDR3 protein: CASSPSGGGASDTQYF
CDR3 DNA: TGTGCCAGCTCACCCTCGGGCGGGGGTGCGTCAGATACGCAGTATTTT

J gene: TRBJ2-7
V gene: TRBV11-2
D gene: -
clone size: -
CDR3 protein: CASSLDRRFNSYEQYF
CDR3 DNA: TGTGCCAGCAGCTTAGATCGGCGGTTCAATTCCTACGAGCAGTACTTC

J gene: TRBJ1-1
V gene: TRBV7-3
D gene: -
clone size: -
CDR3 protein: CASSFTRATEAFF
CDR3 DNA: TGTGCCAGCAGCTTCACCAGGGCCACTGAAGCTTTCTTT

J gene: TRBJ2-1
V gene: TRBV6-1
D gene: TRBD2
clone size: -
CDR3 protein: CASSGTLAGGPGNEQFF
CDR3 DNA: TGTGCCAGCAGTGGGACTCTAGCGGGGGGGCCGGGCAATGAGCAGTTCTTC

J gene: TRBJ2-1
V gene: TRBV12-5
D gene: -
clone size: -
CDR3 protein: CASGLVGGSYNEQFF
CDR3 DNA: TGTGCTAGTGGTTTGGTAGGGGGCTCCTACAATGAGCAGTTCTTC

J gene: TRBJ2-6
V gene: TRBV5-1
D gene: -
clone size: -
CDR3 protein: CASSLEGPGANVLTF
CDR3 DNA: TGCGCCAGCAGCTTGGAGGGGCCTGGGGCCAACGTCCTGACTTTC

J gene: TRBJ2-2
V gene: TRBV11-1
D gene: -
clone size: -
CDR3 protein: CASSSQAGELFF
CDR3 DNA: TGTGCCAGCAGCTCTCAAGCTGGGGAGCTGTTTTTT

J gene: TRBJ1-2
V gene: TRBV28
D gene: TRBD1
clone size: -
CDR3 protein: CASSPIRQGSNYGYTF
CDR3 DNA: TGTGCCAGCAGTCCAATACGACAGGGATCGAACTATGGCTACACCTTC

J gene: TRBJ2-7
V gene: TRBV18
D gene: -
clone size: once
CDR3 protein: CASSVGGGRSYEQYF
CDR3 DNA: TGTGCCAGCTCTGTAGGGGGGGGACGGTCCTACGAGCAGTACTTC

J gene: TRBJ1-2
V gene: TRBV11-1
D gene: -
clone size: once
CDR3 protein: CASSLAGGGGYTF
CDR3 DNA: TGTGCCAGCAGCTTAGCCGGGGGCGGAGGCTACACCTTC

J gene: TRBJ2-3
V gene: TRBV27
D gene: -
clone size: -
CDR3 protein: CASKTTGGTDTQYF
CDR3 DNA: TGTGCCAGCAAAACGACTGGGGGTACGGATACGCAGTATTTT

J gene: TRBJ2-1
V gene: TRBV7-9
D gene: -
clone size: -
CDR3 protein: CASSLGSGTGLFSDEQFF
CDR3 DNA: TGTGCCAGCAGCTTAGGGTCGGGGACGGGACTCTTTTCCGATGAGCAGTTCTTC

J gene: TRBJ1-1
V gene: TRBV23-1
D gene: -
clone size: -
CDR3 protein: CASSQSNREGTEAFF
CDR3 DNA: TGCGCCAGCAGTCAATCGAACAGGGAGGGGACTGAAGCTTTCTTT